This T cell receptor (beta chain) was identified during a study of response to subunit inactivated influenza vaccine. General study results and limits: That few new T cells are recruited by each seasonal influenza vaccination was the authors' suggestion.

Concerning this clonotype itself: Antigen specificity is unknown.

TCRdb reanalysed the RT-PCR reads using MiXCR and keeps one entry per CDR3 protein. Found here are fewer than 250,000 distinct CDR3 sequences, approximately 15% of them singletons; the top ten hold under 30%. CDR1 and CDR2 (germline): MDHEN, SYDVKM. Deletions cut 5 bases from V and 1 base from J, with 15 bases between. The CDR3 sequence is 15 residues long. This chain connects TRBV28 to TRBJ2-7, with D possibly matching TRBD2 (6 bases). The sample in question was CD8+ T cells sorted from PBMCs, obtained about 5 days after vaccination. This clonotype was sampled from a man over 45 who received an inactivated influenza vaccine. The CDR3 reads CASSIAGTLSYEQYF. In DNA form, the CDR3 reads TGTGCCAGCAGTATTGCGGGAACCCTATCCTACGAGCAGTACTTC.